A single T cell receptor beta chain is shown here with its context. Its antigen remains unknown. The data derive from a study of monozygotic twins with cystic fibrosis. Study-wide results and caveats: J usage was most co-twin-similar in 8 of 16 pairs, V in 13.

Profiled with immunoSEQ multiplex PCR; TCRdb holds only in-frame clones, not every one. The data hold 15,000 to 20,000 clones, with roughly nine tenths observed a single time. Deletions cut 4 bases from V and 4 bases from J, with 8 bases between. The CDR3 spans 13 residues. From germline, CDR1 is SGHNT and CDR2 YYREEE (reference sequence). V and J are TRBV5-4 and TRBJ2-2; perhaps TRBD1 as D (5 bases). This clonotype was obtained from a girl aged 2 to 9 with cystic fibrosis. The sequenced sample consisted of blood. For the CDR3, the DNA is TGTGCCAGCAGCCCAGGGTCCACCGGGGAGCTGTTTTTT. It yields the protein CASSPGSTGELFF. Supplemented by reference TRBV5-4 and TRBJ2-2, the full variable domain reads ETGVTQSPTHLIKTRGQQVTLRCSSQSGHNTVSWYQQALGQGPQFIFQYYREEENGRGNFPPRFSGLQFPNYSSELNVNALELDDSALYLCASSPGSTGELFFGEGSRLTVL.